This TCR beta chain originates from a study of Ad26.COV2.S vaccination and SARS-CoV-2 variants. J was trimmed by 5 bases and V by 3 bases; bases with no gene match: 6. Germline assignment: CDR1 SGHRS and CDR2 YFSETQ. CDR3 length: 14 amino acids. Whole-study findings and limits: Vaccine and placebo groups showed comparable non-spike TCR breadth.

Treatment reported: 19 received Ad26.COV2.S at low or high dose, single or two shots; 5 received placebo; per-sample allocation not given. Samples analyzed were those drawn on day 63 after the first vaccine or placebo injection. Assay: immunoSEQ multiplex PCR; the TCRdb copy retains only in-frame clones and omits some. Altogether 350,000 to 400,000 clones are present, less than 90% being singletons, with the ten largest covering more than 3%. Comment on this clone: Antigen unknown. This sample includes further DNA sequences coding for the same CDR3.

The chain couples TRBV5-1 to TRBJ2-5; 8 nucleotides match TRBD1. The sequence came from a person between 18 and 60 years old who received the Ad26.COV2.S COVID-19 vaccine or a placebo. The specimen comprised peripheral blood, sampled in a trial of Ad26.COV2.S vaccine versus placebo. For the CDR3, the DNA is TGCGCCAGCAGCTCCGGGACAGGAGGGGAGACCCAGTACTTC. It translates to CASSSGTGGETQYF. Supplemented by reference TRBV5-1 and TRBJ2-5, the full variable domain reads KAGVTQTPRYLIKTRGQQVTLSCSPISGHRSVSWYQQTPGQGLQFLFEYFSETQRNKGNFPGRFSGRQFSNSRSEMNVSTLELGDSALYLCASSSGTGGETQYFGPGTRLLVL.